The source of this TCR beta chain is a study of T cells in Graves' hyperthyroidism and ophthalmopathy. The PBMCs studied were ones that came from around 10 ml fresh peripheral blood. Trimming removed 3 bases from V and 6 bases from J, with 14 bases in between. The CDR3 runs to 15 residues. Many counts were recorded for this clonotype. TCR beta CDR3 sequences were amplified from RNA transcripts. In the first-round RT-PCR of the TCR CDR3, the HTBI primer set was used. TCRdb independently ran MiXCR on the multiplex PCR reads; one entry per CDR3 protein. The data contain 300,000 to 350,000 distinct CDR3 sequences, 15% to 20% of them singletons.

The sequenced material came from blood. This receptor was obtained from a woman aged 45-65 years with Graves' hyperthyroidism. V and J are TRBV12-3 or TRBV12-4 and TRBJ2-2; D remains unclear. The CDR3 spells CASSFPATGSGELFF. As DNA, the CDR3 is TGTGCCAGCAGTTTTCCGGCGACCGGTTCCGGGGAGCTGTTTTTT.